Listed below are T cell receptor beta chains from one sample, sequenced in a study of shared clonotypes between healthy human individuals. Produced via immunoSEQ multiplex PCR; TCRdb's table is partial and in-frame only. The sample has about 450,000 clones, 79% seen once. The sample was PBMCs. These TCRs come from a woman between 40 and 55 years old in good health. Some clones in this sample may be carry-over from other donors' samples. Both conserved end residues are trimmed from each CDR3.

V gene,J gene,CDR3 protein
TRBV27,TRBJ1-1,ASSSLGGHTEAF
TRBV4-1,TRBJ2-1,ASSQDKFGTSSYNEQF
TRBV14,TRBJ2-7,ASSQVTGSFSYEQY
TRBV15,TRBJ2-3,ATSRELTSLSTDTQY
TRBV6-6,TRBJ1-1,ASSYQGAHTEAF
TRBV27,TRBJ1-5,ASSLMPGGLQPQH
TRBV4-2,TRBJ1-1,ASSRPYDVGQRIVNTEAF
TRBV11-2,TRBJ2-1,ASSPTASYNEQF
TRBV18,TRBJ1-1,ASSPLVNTEAF
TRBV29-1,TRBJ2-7,SVEESGDEQY
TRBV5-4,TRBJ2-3,ASRGRSGEGTDTQY
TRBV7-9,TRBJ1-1,ASSESGEDTEAF
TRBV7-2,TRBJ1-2,ASSLDPQGVYGYT
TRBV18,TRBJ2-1,ASSPETTGWDEQF
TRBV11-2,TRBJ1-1,ASSRGTSTEAF
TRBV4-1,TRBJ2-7,ASSQEGVVF
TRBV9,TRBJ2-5,ASSVGAGFQETQY
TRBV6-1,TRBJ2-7,ASSEMRGSHEQY
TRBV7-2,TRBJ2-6,ASSLTGQGAGGANVLT